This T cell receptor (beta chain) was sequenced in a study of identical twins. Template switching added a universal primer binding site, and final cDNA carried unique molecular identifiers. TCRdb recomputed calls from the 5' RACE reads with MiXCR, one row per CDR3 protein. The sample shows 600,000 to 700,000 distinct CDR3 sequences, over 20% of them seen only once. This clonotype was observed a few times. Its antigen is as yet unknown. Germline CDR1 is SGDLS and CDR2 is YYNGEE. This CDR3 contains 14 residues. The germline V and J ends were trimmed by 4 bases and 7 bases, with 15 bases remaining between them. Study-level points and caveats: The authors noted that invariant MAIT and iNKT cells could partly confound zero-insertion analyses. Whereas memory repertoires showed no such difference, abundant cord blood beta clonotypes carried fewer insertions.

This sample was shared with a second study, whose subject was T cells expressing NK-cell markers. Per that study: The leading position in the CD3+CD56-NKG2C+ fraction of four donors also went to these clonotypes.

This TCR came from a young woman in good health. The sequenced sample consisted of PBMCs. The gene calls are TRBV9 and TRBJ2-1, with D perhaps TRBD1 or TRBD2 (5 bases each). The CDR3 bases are TGTGCCAGCAGCCTCGGGACCAACCTGAATGAGCAGTTCTTC. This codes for CASSLGTNLNEQFF.